A single sample is the source of the 29 T cell receptor beta chains below, sequenced in a study of monozygotic twins with cystic fibrosis. Only in-frame clones appear in the TCRdb table, and some are missing; sequencing was by immunoSEQ multiplex PCR. The sample gives roughly 35,000 clones, over 70% of which show up once; 1.5% to 2% is in the top ten. The specimen sequenced was blood. The receptors come from a girl aged 2 to 10 with cystic fibrosis.

This chain uses TRBV7-3 with TRBJ1-1; 7 positions match TRBD1. The CDR3 length is 14 residues. Germline CDR1 reads SGHTA; CDR2 reads FQGTGA. The V and J ends lost 0 bases and 5 bases, in that order; junction bases with no gene match: 3. This CDR3 reads CASSLTPQGTEAFF. The CDR3 DNA reads as TGTGCCAGCAGCTTAACCCCACAGGGGACTGAAGCTTTCTTT.

J is TRBJ2-2 and V is TRBV6-6, with 8 bases fitting TRBD1. Trimming cost V 5 bases and J 3 bases; bases outside gene matches: 2. This CDR3 contains 14 residues. Per the germline V gene, CDR1 is MNHNY and CDR2 is SVGAGI (reference sequence). In DNA form, the CDR3 reads TGTGCCAGCAGTCGACAGGGGTACACCGGGGAGCTGTTTTTT. Residues: CASSRQGYTGELFF.

This chain connects TRBV19 to TRBJ2-2; no clear D gene. There are 11 residues in the CDR3. Trimming shortened V by 9 bases and J by 7 bases, and 9 bases separated the two germline ends. Germline V gene lookup returns CDR1 LNHDA and CDR2 SQIVND (reference sequence). The CDR3 nucleotides are TGTGCCAGCACTTCCGTCGGGGAGCTGTTTTTT. Its translation: CASTSVGELFF.

This rearrangement joins TRBV5-6 to TRBJ1-2; 7 nucleotides align to TRBD1. The CDR3 consists of 14 residues. The germline CDR1 and CDR2 sequences are SGHDT and YYEEEE. The V segment lost 3 bases and the J segment 5 bases; nucleotides outside the gene matches: 7. CDR3 nucleotides: TGTGCCAGCAGCTCCCTGGACAGGTCGTATGGCTACACCTTC. This gives the protein CASSSLDRSYGYTF.

J is TRBJ1-3 and V is TRBV5-1, with 7 bases fitting TRBD1. V trimming: 5 bases; J trimming: 1 base; junction bases outside the gene matches: 3. Germline CDR1 reads SGHRS; CDR2 reads YFSETQ. The CDR3 extends over 14 amino acids. DNA of the CDR3: TGCGCCAGCAGTGACAGGGTGTCTGGAAACACCATATATTTT. It specifies CASSDRVSGNTIYF.

The chain links TRBV9 to TRBJ1-5; D remains ambiguous. Trimming cost V 3 bases and J 7 bases, with 11 bases left between them. CDR3 length: 13 residues. Germline V gives CDR1 SGDLS, CDR2 YYNGEE. The CDR3 reads CASSGVTGQPQHF. Here the CDR3 DNA reads TGTGCCAGCAGCGGCGTGACGGGGCAGCCCCAGCATTTT.

V usage is TRBV29-1 and J usage is TRBJ2-6; 7 positions agree with TRBD1. V was clipped by 6 bases and J by 0 bases; unmatched bases: 11. Germline V gene lookup returns CDR1 SQVTM and CDR2 ANQGSEA. The CDR3 contains 17 residues. The CDR3 reads CSVAWDSINSGANVLTF. The CDR3 DNA reads TGCAGCGTCGCTTGGGACAGCATAAACTCTGGGGCCAACGTCCTGACTTTC.

This clone was seen more than once but under ten times. This chain uses TRBV4-1 with TRBJ2-2, with 8 bases identical to TRBD1. V lost 2 bases and J lost 3; bases outside the gene matches: 8. The CDR3 spans 17 residues. The germline V gene has CDR1 MGHRA and CDR2 YSYEKL. CDR3: CASSQPEDRAYTGELFF. The CDR3, as DNA: TGCGCCAGCAGCCAACCCGAGGACAGGGCATACACCGGGGAGCTGTTTTTT.

The chain uses TRBV5-4 and TRBJ1-1; D is perhaps TRBD1 (5 bases). The germline CDR1 and CDR2 sequences are SGHNT and YYREEE (reference sequence). The CDR3 has 15 residues. V gave up 1 base and J gave up 4 bases, with 14 bases separating them. The CDR3 bases are TGTGCCAGCAGCTTGCCGGGGAGGGGCCCCACTGAAGCTTTCTTT. Residues: CASSLPGRGPTEAFF.

The rearrangement joins TRBV4-3 to TRBJ2-1; a weak D match, TRBD2 (6 bases). This CDR3 is built from 19 residues. V was cut by 3 bases and J by 5 bases, with 26 bases left in between. CDR1 is LGHNA and CDR2 is YSLEER in the germline V gene. The DNA of the CDR3 is TGCGCCAGCAGCCATGTCATCGGGGGAGGCCCTCTTCTACACAATGAGCAGTTCTTC. It specifies CASSHVIGGGPLLHNEQFF.

The chain recombines TRBV5-1 with TRBJ1-4; D possibly corresponds to TRBD1 (5 bases). The CDR3 is 16 amino acids. From germline, CDR1 is SGHRS and CDR2 YFSETQ. Trimming shortened V by 0 bases and J by 7 bases, and 16 bases separated the two germline ends. CDR3 sequence reads: CASSLDGGGRGEKLFF. In DNA, the CDR3 is TGCGCCAGCAGCTTGGATGGTGGGGGAAGGGGTGAAAAACTGTTTTTT.

The chain recombines TRBV5-1 with TRBJ1-4; 9 bases align to TRBD1. The CDR3 is made up of 14 amino acids. V trimming: 6 bases; J trimming: 4 bases; junction bases outside the gene matches: 4. Germline V gives CDR1 SGHRS, CDR2 YFSETQ. Here the CDR3 DNA reads TGCGCCAGCAACCCGACAGGGGGTAATGAAAAACTGTTTTTT. Translating gives CASNPTGGNEKLFF. Using reference TRBV5-1 and TRBJ1-4 for the parts outside the CDR3, the full variable domain is KAGVTQTPRYLIKTRGQQVTLSCSPISGHRSVSWYQQTPGQGLQFLFEYFSETQRNKGNFPGRFSGRQFSNSRSEMNVSTLELGDSALYLCASNPTGGNEKLFFGSGTQLSVL.

The chain links TRBV27 to TRBJ2-5; D not certain. The CDR3 runs to 11 residues. Germline CDR1 is MNHEY and CDR2 is SMNVEV (reference sequence). V lost 2 bases and J lost 5, with 3 bases in between. This CDR3 reads CASSLGETQYF. Here the CDR3 DNA reads TGTGCCAGCAGTTTAGGGGAGACCCAGTACTTC.

The DNA for the CDR3 is TGTGCCTGGAAAAAGGGGGAGGGCTATGGCTACACCTTC. Amino acid sequence: CAWKKGEGYGYTF. The chain is built from TRBV30 and TRBJ1-2; TRBD1 is a possible D gene (6 bases). The CDR3 covers 13 residues. Per the germline V gene, CDR1 is GTSNPN and CDR2 is SVGIG (reference sequence). The V gene lost 4 bases and the J gene lost 4 bases, with 13 bases spanning the gap.

This chain connects TRBV7-2 to TRBJ2-5; D gene uncertain. Germline V gene lookup returns CDR1 SGHTA and CDR2 FQGNSA. This CDR3 is built from 16 residues. Trimming removed 1 base from V and 2 bases from J, with 14 bases in between. The CDR3 DNA is TGTGCCAGCAGCTTAGTCGCTACGGCCAGTCAAGAGACCCAGTACTTC. Protein: CASSLVATASQETQYF.

The J gene is TRBJ1-2, the V gene TRBV7-6; TRBD1 aligns across 8 bases. Germline V gene data show CDR1 as SGHVS and CDR2 as FNYEAQ. Losses at the gene ends were 0 bases for V and 8 bases for J; bases not matched to a gene: 11. The CDR3 totals 16 residues. As DNA, the CDR3 is TGTGCCAGCAGCTTAGCATCTCCAGGGGGCGCGTTAGGCTACACCTTC. Translation gives CASSLASPGGALGYTF.

V usage is TRBV6-6 and J usage is TRBJ1-2; tentatively, D is TRBD1 (5 bases). Germline CDR1 and CDR2: MNHNY and SVGAGI (reference sequence). Trimming removed 4 bases at V and 4 bases at J, with 10 bases between. The CDR3 loop spans 13 amino acids. The CDR3 DNA sequence: TGTGCCAGCAGTTCCAGGGAGTTCTATGGCTACACCTTC. It codes for CASSSREFYGYTF.

The gene calls are TRBV6-5 and TRBJ2-2, with 10 nucleotides matching TRBD2. The CDR3 runs to 13 residues. Germline V gene data show CDR1 as MNHEY and CDR2 as SVGAGI. V shed 8 bases and J 9 bases; nucleotides not matched to a gene: 6. The CDR3 is CASLLAGERELFF. DNA for the CDR3: TGTGCCAGCCTTCTAGCGGGGGAAAGGGAGCTGTTTTTT.

The chain has TRBV2 and TRBJ2-7, with 11 bases lining up with TRBD1. V gave up 10 bases and J gave up 0 bases; unmatched junction bases: 14. Germline V gives CDR1 SNHLY, CDR2 FYNNEI. The CDR3 extends over 17 amino acids. DNA of the CDR3: TGTGCCATCTACCGGGACAGGGGGGCGAAAAGCTCCTACGAGCAGTACTTC. As protein: CAIYRDRGAKSSYEQYF.

This sequence joins TRBV6-1 and TRBJ2-2, with a weak D call TRBD1 (5 bases). Germline CDR1 reads MNHNS; CDR2 reads SASEGT. Trimming left V 8 bases short and J 1 base short, with 11 bases between. The CDR3 totals 14 residues. CDR3 nucleotides: TGTGCCAGCGAAGACAGAAAGAACACCGGGGAGCTGTTTTTT. This codes for CASEDRKNTGELFF.

The chain recombines TRBV25-1 with TRBJ2-5; D call uncertain. The ends were cut back, 5 bases at V and 3 bases at J, with 13 bases in the middle. The CDR3 contains 14 residues. Germline lookup yields CDR1 MGHDK and CDR2 SYGVNS. CDR3 bases: TGTGCCAGCAGTCCGGTAGAGCCCAAAGAGACCCAGTACTTC. Protein: CASSPVEPKETQYF.

The chain uses TRBV9 and TRBJ2-4; 9 nucleotides align to TRBD1. The CDR3 contains 17 residues. Germline CDR1 and CDR2: SGDLS and YYNGEE. V trimming: 3 bases; J trimming: 2 bases; junction bases outside the gene matches: 9. The CDR3, as DNA: TGTGCCAGCAGCGAACCGGACAGGGGAGGGCCCAAAAACATTCAGTACTTC. It specifies CASSEPDRGGPKNIQYF.

This chain connects TRBV4-2 to TRBJ2-2; TRBD2 matches 8 bases. CDR3 length equals 17 residues. V lost 0 bases to trimming and J lost 4 bases; unmatched junction nucleotides: 7. Germline V CDR1 and CDR2: LGHNA, YNFKEQ. CDR3 nucleotide sequence: TGTGCCAGCAGCCAAGAAGAACGGGGGGGCAGCACCGGGGAGCTGTTTTTT. Translated: CASSQEERGGSTGELFF.

This rearrangement joins TRBV5-1 to TRBJ2-1; D possibly corresponds to TRBD1 (7 bases). Trimming pared 3 bases from V and 1 base from J, leaving 14 bases between. The CDR3 runs 16 residues. The germline gives CDR1 SGHRS, CDR2 YFSETQ. CDR3 residues: CASSSDAGQSYNEQFF. DNA for the CDR3: TGCGCCAGCAGCTCTGACGCGGGACAGTCCTACAATGAGCAGTTCTTC.

This clone has a handful of counts. The chain links TRBV10-3 to TRBJ1-2; possibly TRBD1 for D (6 bases). Germline CDR1 and CDR2: ENHRY and SYGVKD. V shed 6 bases and J shed 4 bases, with 9 bases lying between them. The CDR3 is made up of 12 amino acids. The CDR3 loop is CAIRAGAYGYTF. The CDR3 DNA is TGTGCCATCAGGGCAGGGGCCTATGGCTACACCTTC.

The J gene is TRBJ1-4, the V gene TRBV6-6, with TRBD1 matching over 8 bases. The CDR3 spans 13 residues. Trimming took 2 bases from V and 8 from J; bases not matched to a gene: 1. The germline gives CDR1 MNHNY, CDR2 SVGAGI (reference sequence). CDR3 region: CASSYRDREKLFF. The CDR3 DNA follows: TGTGCCAGCAGTTACCGGGACAGGGAAAAACTGTTTTTT.

This clone has more than one count but fewer than ten. The chain is built from TRBV5-1 and TRBJ2-1; no reliable D call. The CDR3 extends over 15 amino acids. In germline, CDR1 is SGHRS, CDR2 YFSETQ. With 0 bases removed from V and 0 bases from J, the gap between germline ends came to 7 bases. Here the CDR3 reads CASSLGLSSYNEQFF. The CDR3 DNA sequence: TGCGCCAGCAGCTTGGGGCTGAGCTCCTACAATGAGCAGTTCTTC. The variable domain in full, with the rest retrieved from reference TRBV5-1 and TRBJ2-1, is KAGVTQTPRYLIKTRGQQVTLSCSPISGHRSVSWYQQTPGQGLQFLFEYFSETQRNKGNFPGRFSGRQFSNSRSEMNVSTLELGDSALYLCASSLGLSSYNEQFFGPGTRLTVL.

The chain has TRBV29-1 and TRBJ1-1; D is ambiguous. V gave up 4 bases and J gave up 2 bases, with 14 bases separating them. CDR1 is SQVTM and CDR2 is ANQGSEA in the germline V gene. The CDR3 is 14 amino acids. DNA of the CDR3: TGCAGCGTTGGGGTGCGGGGAATAAACACTGAAGCTTTCTTT. Translated, it gives CSVGVRGINTEAFF. Full variable domain (outside the CDR3, taken from reference TRBV29-1 and TRBJ1-1): SAVISQKPSRDICQRGTSLTIQCQVDSQVTMMFWYRQQPGQSLTLIATANQGSEATYESGFVIDKFPISRPNLTFSTLTVSNMSPEDSSIYLCSVGVRGINTEAFFGQGTRLTVV.

The genes are TRBV7-8 and TRBJ1-3; D unresolved. V was pared by 4 bases and J by 4 bases, with 23 bases between. Per germline, CDR1 SGHVS and CDR2 FQNEAQ. This CDR3 region has 18 residues. CDR3 sequence: CASSSRAWGDLKGNTIYF. CDR3 DNA sequence: TGTGCCAGCAGCTCAAGGGCGTGGGGTGACCTAAAGGGAAACACCATATATTTT.